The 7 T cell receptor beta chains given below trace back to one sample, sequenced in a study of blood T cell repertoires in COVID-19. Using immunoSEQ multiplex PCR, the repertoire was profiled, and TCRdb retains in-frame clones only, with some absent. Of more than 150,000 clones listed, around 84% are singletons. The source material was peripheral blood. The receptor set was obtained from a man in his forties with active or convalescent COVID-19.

The CDR3 sequence: CASSSGQVSTDTQYF. The CDR3 bases are TGTGCCAGCAGCTCCGGACAGGTTAGCACAGATACGCAGTATTTT. This rearrangement joins TRBV7-3 to TRBJ2-3; 7 bases match TRBD1. CDR3 length: 15 residues. V gave up 4 bases and J gave up 0 bases; unmatched junction bases: 4. Germline V gene sequence: CDR1 SGHTA, CDR2 FQGTGA.

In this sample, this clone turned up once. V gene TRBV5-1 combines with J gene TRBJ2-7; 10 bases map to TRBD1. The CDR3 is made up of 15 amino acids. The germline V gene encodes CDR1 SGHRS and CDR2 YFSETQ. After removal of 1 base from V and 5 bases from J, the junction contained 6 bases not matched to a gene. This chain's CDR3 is CASSLRGQGWDEQYF. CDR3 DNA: TGCGCCAGCAGCTTGCGGGGACAGGGGTGGGACGAGCAGTACTTC. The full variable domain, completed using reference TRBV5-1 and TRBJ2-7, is KAGVTQTPRYLIKTRGQQVTLSCSPISGHRSVSWYQQTPGQGLQFLFEYFSETQRNKGNFPGRFSGRQFSNSRSEMNVSTLELGDSALYLCASSLRGQGWDEQYFGPGTRLTVT.

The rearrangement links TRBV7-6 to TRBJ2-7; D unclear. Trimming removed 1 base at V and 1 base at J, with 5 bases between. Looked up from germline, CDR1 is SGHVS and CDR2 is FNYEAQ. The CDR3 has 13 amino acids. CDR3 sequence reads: CASSLDGSYEQYF. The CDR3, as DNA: TGTGCCAGCAGCTTAGACGGTTCCTACGAGCAGTACTTC.

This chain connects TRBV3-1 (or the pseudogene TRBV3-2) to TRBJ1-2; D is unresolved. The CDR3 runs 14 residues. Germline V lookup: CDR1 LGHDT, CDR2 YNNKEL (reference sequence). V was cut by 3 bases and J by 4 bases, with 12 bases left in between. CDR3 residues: CASSHLWRSYGYTF. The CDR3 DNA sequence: TGTGCCAGCAGCCACCTGTGGCGGTCCTATGGCTACACCTTC.

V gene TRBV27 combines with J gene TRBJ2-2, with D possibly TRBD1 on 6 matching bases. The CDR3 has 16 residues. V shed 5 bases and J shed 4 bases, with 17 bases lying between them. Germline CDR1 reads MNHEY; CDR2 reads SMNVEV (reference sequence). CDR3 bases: TGTGCCAGCAGTAATCGCCGGGACACCATCACCGGGGAGCTGTTTTTT. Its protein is CASSNRRDTITGELFF.

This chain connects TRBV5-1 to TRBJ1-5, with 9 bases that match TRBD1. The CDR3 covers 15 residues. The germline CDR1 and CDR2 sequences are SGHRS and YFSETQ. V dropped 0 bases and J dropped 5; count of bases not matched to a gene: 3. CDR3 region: CASSLDRGPHQPQHF. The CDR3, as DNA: TGCGCCAGCAGCTTGGACAGGGGGCCACATCAGCCCCAGCATTTT.

The DNA for the CDR3 is TGTGCCTGGAGTGTACCGAGGGGGGGGTCTAGGGAAAAACTGTTTTTT. This gives the protein CAWSVPRGGSREKLFF. V gene TRBV30 combines with J gene TRBJ1-4; weak D call: TRBD1 (6 bases). Germline lookup yields CDR1 GTSNPN and CDR2 SVGIG (reference sequence). Trimming shortened V by 0 bases and J by 8 bases, and 19 bases separated the two germline ends. The CDR3 loop spans 16 amino acids.